These 14 T cell receptor beta chains were all obtained from the same sample, sequenced in a study of shared clonotypes between healthy human individuals. Using immunoSEQ multiplex PCR, the repertoire was profiled, and TCRdb retains in-frame clones only, with some absent. The repertoire holds about 2 million clones, 85% to 95% seen once, with 0.13% in the top ten. The sequencing input was naive CD4+ T cells sorted from blood. Subset given: CD45RA+ positively selected. The receptors originated from a man in his late teens or twenties in good health.

Only one count was recorded for this clone. The chain has TRBV6-5 and TRBJ1-5, with 8 bases matching TRBD1. Germline V gene sequence: CDR1 MNHEY, CDR2 SVGAGI. The CDR3 extends over 14 amino acids. With 5 bases clipped from V and 3 bases from J, the junction kept 3 bases outside the gene matches. Written as DNA, the CDR3 is TGTGCCAGCAGTAACAGGGGGTTCAATCAGCCCCAGCATTTT. Protein product: CASSNRGFNQPQHF.

The genes are TRBV10-3 and TRBJ2-2; 16 bases align to TRBD2. Germline values: CDR1 ENHRY, CDR2 SYGVKD. This CDR3 is 21 amino acids long. V shed 5 bases and J 4 bases; nucleotides not matched to a gene: 16. DNA for the CDR3: TGTGCCATCAGTCCTTCCGGGGGACTAGCGGGAGGGCTTCGTCGCACCGGGGAGCTGTTTTTT. Protein product: CAISPSGGLAGGLRRTGELFF.

J is TRBJ1-1 and V is TRBV28; 8 nucleotides line up with TRBD1. The germline CDR1 and CDR2 sequences are MDHEN and SYDVKM. The CDR3 is 15 amino acids. V dropped 3 bases and J dropped 1; count of bases not matched to a gene: 4. The CDR3 sequence: CASSFAGTGNTEAFF. In DNA, the CDR3 is TGTGCCAGCAGTTTCGCTGGGACAGGGAACACTGAAGCTTTCTTT.

J is TRBJ2-3 and V is TRBV28; tentative D call: TRBD1 (6 bases). V lost 6 bases to trimming and J lost 0 bases, with 19 bases between them. Germline CDR1 reads MDHEN; CDR2 reads SYDVKM. The CDR3 has 17 amino acids. The CDR3 nucleotides read TGTGCCAGCAGCCCAGACCCCGGGACAAGTAGCACAGATACGCAGTATTTT. Amino acid sequence: CASSPDPGTSSTDTQYF. The full variable domain, rest sourced from reference TRBV28 and TRBJ2-3, is DVKVTQSSRYLVKRTGEKVFLECVQDMDHENMFWYRQDPGLGLRLIYFSYDVKMKEKGDIPEGYSVSREKKERFSLILESASTNQTSMYLCASSPDPGTSSTDTQYFGPGTRLTVL.

The rearrangement uses TRBV21-1 and TRBJ1-5; no DNA check was done on the table's D call, TRBD1. TRBV21-1 is assigned pseudogene status. CDR3 length: 17 residues. The CDR3 is CASSKVRQGYSNQPQHF. The CDR3 bases are TGTGCCAGCAGCAAAGTACGACAGGGTTATAGCAATCAGCCCCAGCATTTT.

The V call is TRBV29-1, the J call TRBJ1-6, with 9 positions matching TRBD1. Germline values: CDR1 SQVTM, CDR2 ANQGSEA. Trimming took 5 bases from V and 7 from J; bases not matched to a gene: 12. The CDR3 consists of 16 residues. CDR3: CSVMAGTGSTNSPLHF. CDR3 DNA sequence: TGCAGCGTTATGGCCGGGACAGGGAGTACCAATTCACCCCTCCACTTT.

Comment on this clone: Given a much more abundant clone one base away, this may be a read error. The sample contains more than one DNA sequence encoding this CDR3. This chain links TRBV6-1 with TRBJ2-3; TRBD1 agrees at 7 bases. Trimming took 6 bases from V and 1 from J; bases not matched to a gene: 4. This CDR3 comprises 14 residues. Germline V gene data show CDR1 as MNHNS and CDR2 as SASEGT. CDR3 sequence: CASSRDSGTDTQYF. As DNA, the CDR3 is TGTGCCAGCAGCCGGGACAGCGGCACAGATACGCAGTATTTT.

V gene TRBV14 combines with J gene TRBJ2-2, with D possibly TRBD1 on 6 matching bases. The V gene lost 5 bases and the J gene lost 3 bases, with 13 bases spanning the gap. Germline V gene data show CDR1 as SGHDN and CDR2 as FVKESK. This CDR3 spans 15 amino acids. The CDR3 spells CASSFRDTYTGELFF. In DNA form, the CDR3 reads TGTGCCAGCAGCTTCCGGGACACCTACACCGGGGAGCTGTTTTTT.

The genes are TRBV5-4 and TRBJ2-5, with 10 bases fitting TRBD2. This CDR3 is 16 amino acids long. Germline V gene data show CDR1 as SGHNT and CDR2 as YYREEE (reference sequence). The J segment lost 2 bases and the V segment lost 0 bases, leaving 4 bases of the junction unmatched. The CDR3 loop reads CASSLASSGGQETQYF. CDR3 sequence (DNA): TGTGCCAGCAGCTTGGCTTCTAGCGGGGGACAAGAGACCCAGTACTTC. The full variable domain, with the rest looked up from reference TRBV5-4 and TRBJ2-5, is ETGVTQSPTHLIKTRGQQVTLRCSSQSGHNTVSWYQQALGQGPQFIFQYYREEENGRGNFPPRFSGLQFPNYSSELNVNALELDDSALYLCASSLASSGGQETQYFGPGTRLLVL.

As concerns this clone: Different DNA sequences within this sample yield the same CDR3. This rearrangement joins TRBV14 to TRBJ2-3; D call uncertain. Deletions cut 6 bases from V and 3 bases from J, with 4 bases between. Germline V lookup: CDR1 SGHDN, CDR2 FVKESK. The CDR3 loop spans 11 amino acids. The CDR3 loop reads CASSHTDTQYF. The CDR3 DNA reads TGTGCCAGCAGTCATACAGATACGCAGTATTTT.

The J gene is TRBJ1-5, the V gene TRBV7-8; unclear D gene. The CDR3 is 13 amino acids. From germline, CDR1 is SGHVS and CDR2 FQNEAQ. V was trimmed by 2 bases and J by 5 bases, leaving 7 bases between them. The CDR3 loop is CASSLSGYQPQHF. In nucleotides, the CDR3 is TGTGCCAGCAGCTTATCGGGATATCAGCCCCAGCATTTT.

On this clone itself: Within the sample, other DNA sequences also encode this same CDR3. The J gene is TRBJ1-1, the V gene TRBV2; D gene uncertain. The germline V gene encodes CDR1 SNHLY and CDR2 FYNNEI. The V and J ends lost 1 base and 0 bases respectively, with 9 bases between them. This CDR3 spans 15 amino acids. Here the CDR3 reads CASSEDSVLNTEAFF. CDR3 coding DNA: TGTGCCAGCAGTGAAGATTCGGTTCTGAACACTGAAGCTTTCTTT.

The chain joins TRBV11-3 to TRBJ2-1, with D perhaps matching TRBD1 (5 bases). The CDR3 extends over 13 amino acids. V was pared by 5 bases and J by 6 bases, with 11 bases between. The germline V gene encodes CDR1 SGHNT and CDR2 YENEEA. The CDR3 DNA follows: TGTGCCAGCAGCCAAAGGGGATCCAATGAGCAGTTCTTC. Translating it yields CASSQRGSNEQFF. Together with reference TRBV11-3 and TRBJ2-1, the CDR3 gives the full variable domain: EAGVVQSPRYKIIEKKQPVAFWCNPISGHNTLYWYLQNLGQGPELLIRYENEEAVDDSQLPKDRFSAERLKGVDSTLKIQPAELGDSAVYLCASSQRGSNEQFFGPGTRLTVL.

The chain joins TRBV9 to TRBJ2-3, with D perhaps TRBD1 (5 bases). The CDR3 loop spans 13 amino acids. Per the germline V gene, CDR1 is SGDLS and CDR2 is YYNGEE. With 0 bases removed from V and 5 bases from J, the gap between germline ends came to 7 bases. The CDR3 nucleotides are TGTGCCAGCAGCGTAGCGCAGGGAGATACGCAGTATTTT. Protein product: CASSVAQGDTQYF.